The next 21 T cell receptor beta chains were all read from a single sample in a study of cytomegalovirus exposure and HLA in healthy donors. Amplification used 60 Vbeta primers and 13 Jbeta primers. Repertoires were generated with immunoSEQ multiplex PCR, while TCRdb's copy carries only in-frame clones and drops some. The sample contains over 100,000 clones, 75% to 90% of which appear only once. The sequencing sample was made of PBMCs. The receptors here all came from a young man in good health and CMV-seronegative.

This clone was counted only a few times. This chain joins TRBV6-1 and TRBJ2-2, with D possibly matching TRBD1 (5 bases). The CDR3 totals 13 residues. Germline CDR1 reads MNHNS; CDR2 reads SASEGT. Trimming took off 4 bases at V and 4 bases at J, with 7 bases between the two ends. The CDR3 loop is CASSADITGELFF. Here the CDR3 DNA reads TGTGCCAGCAGTGCGGACATCACCGGGGAGCTGTTTTTT.

This sequence joins TRBV7-9 and TRBJ2-1; a possible D gene is TRBD2 (5 bases). Looked up from germline, CDR1 is SEHNR and CDR2 is FQNEAQ (reference sequence). The CDR3 runs to 14 residues. Trimming took off 5 bases at V and 6 bases at J, with 14 bases between the two ends. The CDR3 DNA is TGTGCCAGCAGCCCCGACTATATACTCAATGAGCAGTTCTTC. It yields the protein CASSPDYILNEQFF. Using reference TRBV7-9 and TRBJ2-1 for the parts outside the CDR3, the full variable domain is DTGVSQNPRHKITKRGQNVTFRCDPISEHNRLYWYRQTLGQGPEFLTYFQNEAQLEKSRLLSDRFSAERPKGSFSTLEIQRTEQGDSAMYLCASSPDYILNEQFFGPGTRLTVL.

This chain links TRBV10-2 with TRBJ2-2; 8 bases are a match to TRBD1. There are 15 residues in the CDR3. CDR1 is WSHSY, CDR2 SAAADI, per germline. Unmatched junction bases numbered 11, after V lost 7 bases and J lost 7 bases. This chain's CDR3 is CASKVAGGFDGELFF. DNA for the CDR3: TGCGCCAGCAAGGTTGCAGGGGGCTTTGACGGGGAGCTGTTTTTT.

This rearrangement joins TRBV7-9 to TRBJ1-6, with a tentative D call TRBD1 (6 bases). The V end lost 5 bases, the J end lost 5 bases, and 19 bases lay between the germline ends. CDR1 is SEHNR, CDR2 FQNEAQ, per germline (reference sequence). The CDR3 loop spans 17 amino acids. CDR3 amino acids: CASSPTGQPLHNSPLHF. CDR3 sequence (DNA): TGTGCCAGCAGCCCTACCGGACAGCCTCTCCATAATTCACCCCTCCACTTT.

J is TRBJ1-5 and V is TRBV6-1; D not certain. The CDR3 is made up of 11 amino acids. Germline CDR1 reads MNHNS; CDR2 reads SASEGT. Deletions cut 8 bases from V and 3 bases from J, with 5 bases between. The chain's CDR3 is CASGTNQPQHF. The CDR3 DNA follows: TGTGCCAGCGGCACCAATCAGCCCCAGCATTTT.

This sequence joins TRBV19 and TRBJ2-7; 8 nucleotides agree with TRBD1. With 5 bases clipped from V and 3 bases from J, the junction kept 9 bases outside the gene matches. The V gene's germline CDR1 is LNHDA and CDR2 SQIVND (reference sequence). This CDR3 has 15 residues. This CDR3 reads CASSGGTGPLYEQYF. In DNA form, the CDR3 reads TGTGCCAGTAGTGGCGGGACAGGACCTCTCTACGAGCAGTACTTC.

The gene calls are TRBV7-2 and TRBJ1-2, with D perhaps TRBD1 (6 bases). The CDR3 contains 16 residues. Germline CDR1 SGHTA, CDR2 FQGNSA. Trimming stripped 4 bases from V and 7 bases from J, with 22 bases between. The CDR3 loop is CASSYHVETGSPGYTF. The CDR3, as DNA: TGTGCCAGCAGCTACCATGTTGAGACAGGCTCTCCTGGCTACACCTTC.

V is TRBV4-3 and J is TRBJ2-2; D gene ambiguous. The CDR3 is made up of 15 amino acids. V dropped 1 base and J dropped 4 bases, with 10 bases sitting between them. Germline V gene lookup returns CDR1 LGHNA and CDR2 YSLEER. In nucleotides, the CDR3 is TGCGCCAGCAGCCAAGGGGTCGGAGTCACCGGGGAGCTGTTTTTT. Translation: CASSQGVGVTGELFF.

The V gene is TRBV15, the J gene TRBJ2-2, with TRBD2 matching over 13 bases. Unmatched junction bases numbered 4, after V lost 3 bases and J lost 6 bases. CDR3 length: 16 amino acids. Germline V lookup: CDR1 LNHNV, CDR2 YYDKDF (reference sequence). The CDR3 DNA reads TGTGCCACCAGCAGGGGCACTAGCGGGGGGGCCGGGGAGCTGTTTTTT. Protein sequence: CATSRGTSGGAGELFF.

The CDR3 loop reads CASARGNQPQHF. CDR3 nucleotide sequence: TGTGCCAGCGCCAGGGGCAATCAGCCCCAGCATTTT. The V gene is TRBV2, the J gene TRBJ1-5, with a weak D call TRBD1 (5 bases). The V gene lost 8 bases and the J gene lost 2 bases, with 7 bases spanning the gap. The CDR3 is 12 residues long. CDR1 and CDR2 (germline): SNHLY, FYNNEI.

This clone showed up just a few times. The chain is built from TRBV11-2 and TRBJ2-5; 9 nucleotides align to TRBD2. In germline, CDR1 is SGHAT, CDR2 FQNNGV. J was trimmed by 4 bases and V by 2 bases; bases with no gene match: 5. This CDR3 is 15 amino acids long. CDR3 nucleotide sequence: TGTGCCAGCAGCTTACTAGCGGGGTTAGGAGAGACCCAGTACTTC. Protein: CASSLLAGLGETQYF.

This clone was counted a single time. The chain employs TRBV28 and TRBJ1-1, with a weak D call TRBD1 (5 bases). Germline values: CDR1 MDHEN, CDR2 SYDVKM. Trimming cost V 6 bases and J 3 bases, with 14 bases left between them. This CDR3 is 14 amino acids long. The chain's CDR3 is CASSSGEKYTEAFF. The CDR3 bases are TGTGCCAGCAGCTCGGGGGAGAAGTACACTGAAGCTTTCTTT.

In nucleotides, the CDR3 is TGCGCCAGCAGCCAAGATGTAGGGCAGGGGGAGACCCAGTACTTC. Protein product: CASSQDVGQGETQYF. The chain carries TRBV4-3 and TRBJ2-5; TRBD1 might be the D (6 bases). The CDR3 is made up of 15 amino acids. The germline gives CDR1 LGHNA, CDR2 YSLEER. Deletions cut 0 bases from V and 5 bases from J, with 13 bases between.

The chain combines TRBV5-6 with TRBJ2-5; D might be TRBD2 (6 bases). Looked up from germline, CDR1 is SGHDT and CDR2 is YYEEEE. V shed 7 bases and J shed 2 bases, with 24 bases lying between them. CDR3 length: 17 amino acids. CDR3 coding DNA: TGTGCCAGCCTTCCGGGGGAGCTAGGGTGGGGGCAAGAGACCCAGTACTTC. This encodes CASLPGELGWGQETQYF. Drawing the rest from reference TRBV5-6 and TRBJ2-5, the complete variable domain is DAGVTQSPTHLIKTRGQQVTLRCSPKSGHDTVSWYQQALGQGPQFIFQYYEEEERQRGNFPDRFSGHQFPNYSSELNVNALLLGDSALYLCASLPGELGWGQETQYFGPGTRLLVL.

V gene TRBV2 combines with J gene TRBJ2-1, with TRBD1 matching over 10 bases. J lost 9 bases, V lost 7 bases, and 21 bases had no gene match. The CDR3 has 18 amino acids. Germline CDR1 is SNHLY and CDR2 is FYNNEI. Here the CDR3 DNA reads TGTGCCAGCAACAGCGCACACAGGGGACAGGGGCCATTCGGTGAGCAGTTCTTC. Its translation: CASNSAHRGQGPFGEQFF.

The CDR3, as DNA: TGTGCCAGCAGTTTAGCCGGGGACAGGGAGGCTCGGATCTACACTGAAGCTTTCTTT. Translating gives CASSLAGDREARIYTEAFF. V gene TRBV27 combines with J gene TRBJ1-1, with 9 nucleotides matching TRBD1. V dropped 2 bases and J dropped 3; count of bases not matched to a gene: 16. Germline CDR1 and CDR2: MNHEY and SMNVEV (reference sequence). CDR3 length: 19 amino acids.

The chain uses TRBV25-1 and TRBJ1-1; 10 positions match TRBD1. Unmatched junction bases numbered 6, after V lost 7 bases and J lost 4 bases. CDR1 and CDR2 from the germline V gene are MGHDK and SYGVNS. The CDR3 spans 14 residues. DNA of the CDR3: TGTGCCAGCACCCCGACAGGGGGCGTCACTGAAGCTTTCTTT. Residues: CASTPTGGVTEAFF.

The genes are TRBV11-2 and TRBJ2-7; D is uncertain. V lost 1 base and J 0 bases, leaving 7 bases between the germline ends. The CDR3 is 14 residues long. Per the germline V gene, CDR1 is SGHAT and CDR2 is FQNNGV. In DNA form, the CDR3 reads TGTGCCAGCAGCTTAGTAACCGGCTCCTACGAGCAGTACTTC. The encoded protein is CASSLVTGSYEQYF.

The CDR3 sequence: CASSSSGGADTQYF. The CDR3 nucleotides are TGTGCCAGCAGTTCTAGCGGGGGTGCAGATACGCAGTATTTT. The chain joins TRBV28 to TRBJ2-3, with 10 bases lining up with TRBD2. Looked up from germline, CDR1 is MDHEN and CDR2 is SYDVKM. The length of the CDR3 is 14 residues. V was clipped by 4 bases and J by 4 bases; unmatched bases: 2.

The chain couples TRBV28 to TRBJ1-2, with 10 positions matching TRBD1. Germline V gene lookup returns CDR1 MDHEN and CDR2 SYDVKM. Trimming removed 5 bases from V and 7 bases from J; junction bases left unmatched: 7. This CDR3 is built from 14 residues. The CDR3 reads CASSLTGGAGGYTF. The DNA for the CDR3 is TGTGCCAGCAGTCTGACAGGGGGCGCGGGTGGCTACACCTTC.

In nucleotides, the CDR3 is TGTGCCATCAGTGGGCAACAGGGGCCAGCGTTTGTCGGCTACACCTTC. This encodes CAISGQQGPAFVGYTF. The chain combines TRBV10-3 with TRBJ1-2; 7 bases agree with TRBD1. The CDR3 totals 16 residues. V lost 4 bases to trimming and J lost 8 bases; unmatched junction nucleotides: 16. Germline assignment: CDR1 ENHRY and CDR2 SYGVKD.